This TCR beta chain was identified during a study of blood T cell repertoires in COVID-19. About the study: From the United States, Italy and Spain came samples of acute and convalescent COVID-19. From T cells, B-cell-depleted T cells, or PBMCs came the material, which was cDNA or gDNA.

Study processing details: Amplification with reference gene primers provided the estimates of nucleated cell counts. Libraries were prepared by immunoSEQ multiplex PCR; TCRdb keeps only in-frame clonotypes and omits some of them. From that table come the V and J calls and clone size; the DNA was used to work out D and trimming. This sample has around 250,000 clones; more than 70% occur once, and the top ten carry about 12%. V dropped 5 bases and J dropped 5; count of bases not matched to a gene: 1. The CDR3 runs 12 residues. Germline V gives CDR1 SGHVS, CDR2 FQNEAQ. This TCR came from a man older than 75 with acute or convalescent COVID-19. The chain has TRBV7-8 and TRBJ2-7, with 9 positions matching TRBD1. The sample comprised peripheral blood. This chain's CDR3 is CASSRDRDEQYF. CDR3 DNA: TGTGCCAGCAGCCGGGACAGGGACGAGCAGTACTTC.